Below, 20 T cell receptor beta chains from the same sample are listed, as sequenced in a study of neurological immune-mediated disorders (dated by TCRdb to between 2017 and 2020). The library was generated by 5' RACE. These reads were obtained on an Illumina HiSeq 2500. TCRdb's own reprocessing of the public reads used fastp at Q25 and MiXCR and kept productive beta chains. All rows with the same CDR3 protein become a single entry with the most common DNA and genes. For this sample there are about 66,000 distinct CDR3 sequences; 3.5% to 5% appear just once. Jointly, the top ten make up 1% to 1.5% of the sample. The sequencing input was PBMCs. The origin of the receptors is a man in his thirties or forties with multiple sclerosis.

This clonotype has a count of ten or more. The chain joins TRBV5-1 to TRBJ2-1; D is undetermined. V gave up 7 bases and J gave up 6 bases, with 11 bases separating them. The CDR3 consists of 12 residues. Per the germline V gene, CDR1 is SGHRS and CDR2 is YFSETQ. The CDR3 coding sequence is TGCGCCAGCGGTACGGGTAGCAATGAGCAGTTCTTC. It encodes CASGTGSNEQFF. The whole variable domain, remainder taken from reference TRBV5-1 and TRBJ2-1, is KAGVTQTPRYLIKTRGQQVTLSCSPISGHRSVSWYQQTPGQGLQFLFEYFSETQRNKGNFPGRFSGRQFSNSRSEMNVSTLELGDSALYLCASGTGSNEQFFGPGTRLTVL.

At least ten counts were recorded for this clonotype. J is TRBJ2-2 and V is TRBV7-8, with D possibly being TRBD1 (6 bases). This CDR3 comprises 17 residues. Trimming left V 0 bases short and J 3 bases short, with 14 bases between. The germline V gene encodes CDR1 SGHVS and CDR2 FQNEAQ. This chain's CDR3 is CASSLAGQGFDTGELFF. The CDR3 bases are TGTGCCAGCAGCTTAGCGGGGCAGGGGTTCGACACCGGGGAGCTGTTTTTT. Full variable domain (missing parts from reference TRBV7-8 and TRBJ2-2): GAGVSQSPRYKVAKRGQDVALRCDPISGHVSLFWYQQALGQGPEFLTYFQNEAQLDKSGLPSDRFFAERPEGSVSTLKIQRTQQEDSAVYLCASSLAGQGFDTGELFFGEGSRLTVL.

This clonotype was seen repeatedly, ten times or more. This rearrangement joins TRBV20-1 to TRBJ1-1; TRBD1 agrees at 7 bases. After removal of 1 base from V and 11 bases from J, the junction contained 4 bases not matched to a gene. Germline assignment: CDR1 DFQATT and CDR2 SNEGSKA (reference sequence). The CDR3 is 11 amino acids. In DNA, the CDR3 is TGCAGTGCTAGAGCAGGGGGGGAGGCTTTCTTT. Translating it yields CSARAGGEAFF.

This clonotype was seen ten or more times. The V call is TRBV20-1, the J call TRBJ1-5; D is unclear. CDR1 DFQATT and CDR2 SNEGSKA come from the germline V gene (reference sequence). The V end was cut by 0 bases, the J end by 0 bases, with 9 bases between. The CDR3 covers 15 residues. CDR3 nucleotide sequence: TGCAGTGCTAGAGATAGGGTCTATAGCAATCAGCCCCAGCATTTT. Protein product: CSARDRVYSNQPQHF.

Ten or more counts support this clonotype. The rearrangement links TRBV7-8 to TRBJ2-3; 9 bases fit TRBD2. This CDR3 contains 16 residues. The V gene's germline CDR1 is SGHVS and CDR2 FQNEAQ. V lost 2 bases and J lost 1; bases outside the gene matches: 4. CDR3 DNA sequence: TGTGCCAGCAGCTTACGGCTAGCGGGGCGCACAGATACGCAGTATTTT. It specifies CASSLRLAGRTDTQYF.

This clonotype was seen a few times. V gene TRBV18 combines with J gene TRBJ2-3, with TRBD2 matching over 11 bases. This CDR3 is 19 amino acids long. Germline V gene sequence: CDR1 KGHSH, CDR2 LQKENI. Trimming at V came to 2 bases and at J to 0 bases, leaving 10 bases not matched to a gene. The CDR3 here is CASSPRLAGSFSSTDTQYF. Here the CDR3 DNA reads TGTGCCAGCTCACCAAGACTAGCGGGGAGCTTTTCTAGCACAGATACGCAGTATTTT.

The sample holds many counts of this clonotype. A read error is likely, as this CDR3 ends without the conserved phenylalanine or tryptophan. The DNA is left out, because the CDR3 cannot be placed on it with certainty; the CDR3 is given as TCRdb lists it. The chain is built from TRBV20-1 and TRBJ1-2; TRBD1, as called in the table, went unchecked against the DNA. Per germline, CDR1 DFQATT and CDR2 SNEGSKA (reference sequence). The length of the CDR3 is 11 amino acids, counting both ends. CDR3 protein: CSARDGRSTGG.

The sample holds many counts of this clonotype. J is TRBJ1-1 and V is TRBV20-1, with 8 bases fitting TRBD1. Germline V gene lookup returns CDR1 DFQATT and CDR2 SNEGSKA (reference sequence). The CDR3 has 10 residues. The trim removed 4 bases at V and 11 bases at J, leaving 3 bases unmatched. In nucleotides, the CDR3 is TGCAGTGCTAAACAGGGGGTTGCTTTCTTT. This sequence encodes CSAKQGVAFF.

In its sample, this clonotype was seen many times. The V call is TRBV4-1, the J call TRBJ2-2; D remains unclear. CDR1 is MGHRA and CDR2 is YSYEKL in the germline V gene. The V and J ends lost 0 bases and 7 bases respectively, with 3 bases between them. The length of the CDR3 is 12 residues. Here the CDR3 DNA reads TGCGCCAGCAGCCAAGATTTCGGGGAGCTGTTTTTT. Protein sequence: CASSQDFGELFF.

This clonotype appeared many times. This sequence joins TRBV11-2 and TRBJ2-1; D perhaps matches TRBD1 (6 bases). The CDR3 contains 18 residues. Trimming removed 3 bases at V and 1 base at J, with 19 bases between. CDR1 SGHAT and CDR2 FQNNGV come from the germline V gene. CDR3 protein: CASSFSRTGSGSYNEQFF. The DNA for the CDR3 is TGTGCCAGCAGCTTTAGTAGAACAGGGTCTGGGTCCTACAATGAGCAGTTCTTC.

This clonotype was picked up many times. The chain uses TRBV4-1 and TRBJ2-3, with D perhaps matching TRBD1 (5 bases). CDR3 length equals 15 residues. Germline lookup yields CDR1 MGHRA and CDR2 YSYEKL. Trimming removed 1 base from V and 0 bases from J, with 8 bases in between. As DNA, the CDR3 is TGCGCCAGCAGCCAAGTGGGGCATAGCACAGATACGCAGTATTTT. Translating gives CASSQVGHSTDTQYF.

This clonotype was seen at least ten times. The rearrangement joins TRBV5-5 to TRBJ1-2; D is uncertain. V was pared by 3 bases and J by 4 bases, with 10 bases between. Germline V gene data show CDR1 as SGHKS and CDR2 as YYEKEE (reference sequence). The CDR3 has 13 amino acids. The CDR3 nucleotides read TGTGCCAGCAGCTATGAGGTTACCTATGGCTACACCTTC. Its protein product is CASSYEVTYGYTF.

Many counts were recorded for this clonotype. The rearrangement links TRBV5-1 to TRBJ2-1; D gene uncertain. This CDR3 contains 15 residues. The V gene lost 1 base and the J gene lost 0 bases, with 8 bases spanning the gap. Germline V gives CDR1 SGHRS, CDR2 YFSETQ. The CDR3 region is CASSLRVSSYNEQFF. CDR3 nucleotides: TGCGCCAGCAGCTTGAGGGTCAGCTCCTACAATGAGCAGTTCTTC.

This clonotype was picked up many times. The rearrangement uses TRBV24-1 and TRBJ1-1, with D unresolved. Trimming removed 0 bases from V and 3 bases from J, with 22 bases in between. This CDR3 spans 19 amino acids. The germline V gene has CDR1 KGHDR and CDR2 SFDVKD. This CDR3 is CATSDLHSGQRAEDTEAFF. In nucleotides, the CDR3 is TGTGCCACCAGTGATTTGCACTCCGGGCAGAGGGCCGAAGACACTGAAGCTTTCTTT.

This clonotype was recorded at least ten times. This chain connects TRBV4-2 to TRBJ2-5; perhaps TRBD1 as D (7 bases). V was shortened by 1 base and J by 0 bases, with 12 bases between the two germline ends. CDR3 length: 16 amino acids. CDR1 and CDR2 from the germline V gene are LGHNA and YNFKEQ. This CDR3 reads CASSQVPGGYQETQYF. For the CDR3, the DNA is TGTGCCAGCAGCCAAGTACCAGGGGGGTACCAAGAGACCCAGTACTTC.

The table lists this clonotype with many counts. This chain uses TRBV9 with TRBJ2-1; D unresolved. V dropped 0 bases and J dropped 4 bases, with 14 bases sitting between them. The germline V gene encodes CDR1 SGDLS and CDR2 YYNGEE. This CDR3 comprises 16 residues. This CDR3 is CASSVAPGSGYNEQFF. In DNA, the CDR3 is TGTGCCAGCAGCGTAGCTCCCGGTTCGGGTTACAATGAGCAGTTCTTC. Filled out from reference TRBV9 and TRBJ2-1, the complete variable domain reads DSGVTQTPKHLITATGQRVTLRCSPRSGDLSVYWYQQSLDQGLQFLIQYYNGEERAKGNILERFSAQQFPDLHSELNLSSLELGDSALYFCASSVAPGSGYNEQFFGPGTRLTVL.

This clonotype was picked up many times. The CDR3 bases are TGCGCCAGCAGCTTATTAGCCCAAGAGACCCAGTACTTC. It codes for CASSLLAQETQYF. This sequence joins TRBV5-1 and TRBJ2-5; no firm D call. Trimming removed 2 bases at V and 1 base at J, with 6 bases between. CDR1 SGHRS and CDR2 YFSETQ come from the germline V gene. This CDR3 has 13 amino acids.

The sample holds many counts of this clonotype. The J gene is TRBJ2-2, the V gene TRBV27, with a possible D match to TRBD1 (6 bases). V lost 3 bases and J 9 bases, leaving 8 bases between the germline ends. The germline V gene has CDR1 MNHEY and CDR2 SMNVEV (reference sequence). The CDR3 totals 12 residues. The CDR3 DNA reads as TGTGCCAGCAGTTTCCAGGGGAGGGAGCTGTTTTTT. Its translation: CASSFQGRELFF.

This clonotype was seen repeatedly, ten times or more. The chain employs TRBV15 and TRBJ2-7, with TRBD1 matching over 12 bases. This CDR3 has 16 amino acids. Germline loops: CDR1 LNHNV, CDR2 YYDKDF (reference sequence). Losses at the gene ends were 0 bases for V and 5 bases for J; bases not matched to a gene: 5. The CDR3 is CATSREPGQGADEQYF. DNA for the CDR3: TGTGCCACCAGCAGAGAACCGGGACAGGGGGCGGACGAGCAGTACTTC.

This clonotype was found many times. This chain links TRBV20-1 with TRBJ1-2; 7 positions agree with TRBD1. CDR3 length: 16 residues. The germline V gene has CDR1 DFQATT and CDR2 SNEGSKA (reference sequence). The V and J ends lost 3 bases and 1 base, in that order; junction bases with no gene match: 11. The CDR3: CSASTFGAGGNYGYTF. CDR3 sequence (DNA): TGCAGTGCTAGTACATTCGGGGCAGGGGGTAACTATGGCTACACCTTC.